The clone carrying this T cell receptor (beta chain) showed up many times. Unique molecular identifiers were incorporated during preparation of the TCRbeta library. In TCRdb, the PCR reads were re-called with MiXCR into one record per CDR3 protein. The sample consists of 700,000 to 950,000 distinct CDR3 sequences, approximately 15% of them appearing once. The data are from a study of T-cell reconstitution after alpha-beta-depleted transplantation in children. The V and J ends lost 4 bases and 4 bases, in that order; junction bases with no gene match: 0. This CDR3 spans 15 amino acids. Sample: PBMCs, mostly from graft donor cells, taken 360 days after TCRalphabeta/CD19-depleted stem cell transplant. This chain connects TRBV12-3 or TRBV12-4 to TRBJ2-2, with 13 bases identical to TRBD2. This TCR was sampled from a male patient aged 10 to 17 who had a stem cell transplant for acute lymphoblastic leukemia, so the T cells may come from the graft donor. The CDR3 loop is CASSWTSGSTGELFF. The CDR3 region has the DNA TGTGCCAGCAGTTGGACTAGCGGGAGCACCGGGGAGCTGTTTTTT.